Shown below are 19 T cell receptor beta chains from a single sample sequenced in a study of T cell clonality in common variable immunodeficiency. Regarding the study as a whole: In common variable immunodeficiency, TCR beta chains reportedly carried fewer deletions and N-nucleotide insertions.

These receptors' antigens are unknown. Sequenced by immunoSEQ multiplex PCR; TCRdb stores in-frame clones only, minus some. This sample carries fewer than 25,000 clones and no singletons, and roughly a quarter goes to the top ten. Sequences were obtained from peripheral blood mononuclear cells. The origin of the receptors is a human donor with common variable immunodeficiency.

This clone appeared a few times. The CDR3 extends 3 residues past the end of the read, so its final part is completed from the germline J gene. The V call is TRBV5-1, the J call TRBJ2-5; weak D call: TRBD2 (6 bases). The CDR3 spans 15 residues. Germline CDR1 reads SGHRS; CDR2 reads YFSETQ. Trimming left V 4 bases short and J 4 bases short, with 17 bases between. The CDR3 sequence: CASSHPMGGVETQYF. The sequenced CDR3 bases are TGCGCCAGCAGCCACCCAATGGGGGGTGTAGAGACC.

This clone appeared a few times. Sequencing ends 3 residues short of the CDR3 end; the germline J gene provides the rest. The rearrangement uses TRBV7-2 and TRBJ2-7; 7 nucleotides align to TRBD1. With V trimmed by 2 bases and J by 1 base, 5 bases remained unmatched. Germline CDR1 reads SGHTA; CDR2 reads FQGNSA. The CDR3 loop spans 15 amino acids. The covered CDR3 bases are TGTGCCAGCAGCTTAAGAGGGACAGTTTCCTACGAG. It is translated as CASSLRGTVSYE. The CDR3, in full, reads CASSLRGTVSYEQYF.

This clone was seen a handful of times. The CDR3 end lies 3 residues beyond the end of the read and is filled in from the germline J gene. The chain has TRBV19 and TRBJ2-5, with D perhaps TRBD1 (5 bases). Germline values: CDR1 LNHDA, CDR2 SQIVND (reference sequence). V was cut by 0 bases and J by 5 bases, with 16 bases left in between. The CDR3 loop spans 16 amino acids. The sequenced part of the CDR3 DNA is TGTGCCAGTAGTATAGATGGGCAGGGTAGACGGGAGACC. The encoded protein is CASSIDGQGRRET. Given in full, the CDR3 is CASSIDGQGRRETQYF.

A word on this clone: The observed sequence ends 3 residues before the CDR3 terminus, with the missing tail filled in from the germline J gene. The chain joins TRBV18 to TRBJ1-2; 7 nucleotides match TRBD1. Germline trimming cut 3 bases from V and 4 bases from J; bases unmatched to any gene: 11. The germline V gene encodes CDR1 KGHSH and CDR2 LQKENI. CDR3 length: 16 residues. The DNA read from the CDR3 is TGTGCCAGCTCACCCCAGACAGGGTCGGGGAGCTATGGC. Amino acid sequence: CASSPQTGSGSYG. The entire CDR3 reads CASSPQTGSGSYGYTF.

This clone was found many times. The read falls 3 residues short of the CDR3 end, and the missing part is taken from the germline J gene. This chain uses TRBV7-2 with TRBJ2-1; 7 nucleotides match TRBD1. Trimming at V came to 3 bases and at J to 4 bases, leaving 3 bases not matched to a gene. This CDR3 comprises 14 residues. The germline gives CDR1 SGHTA, CDR2 FQGNSA. The DNA read from the CDR3 is TGTGCCAGCAGCTTTCCGGGACAGTACAATGAG. Translation gives CASSFPGQYNE. The full CDR3 sequence reads CASSFPGQYNEQFF. Combining the CDR3 with reference TRBV7-2 and TRBJ2-1 gives the whole variable domain GAGVSQSPSNKVTEKGKDVELRCDPISGHTALYWYRQSLGQGLEFLIYFQGNSAPDKSGLPSDRFSAERTGGSVSTLTIQRTQQEDSAVYLCASSFPGQYNEQFFGPGTRLTVL.

For this clone: Coverage ceases 3 residues before the CDR3 finishes, and the germline J gene fills in the end. The chain joins TRBV6-2 or TRBV6-3 to TRBJ2-7, with 9 bases lining up with TRBD1. Germline V gene sequence: CDR1 MNHEY, CDR2 SVGEGT. The CDR3 has 15 amino acids. V lost 1 base, J lost 5 bases, and 6 bases stayed unmatched. The chain's CDR3 is CASSYFNRGPDEQYF. Incomplete CDR3 DNA: TGTGCCAGCAGTTACTTCAACAGGGGGCCCGACGAG.

Concerning this clone itself: Read sequence stops 3 residues before the CDR3 end, and the germline J gene provides the missing end. This chain links TRBV20-1 with TRBJ2-5, with 13 bases matching TRBD2. V gave up 6 bases and J gave up 5 bases; unmatched junction bases: 18. Germline loops: CDR1 DFQATT, CDR2 SNEGSKA (reference sequence). The CDR3 has 18 residues. The sequenced part of the CDR3 DNA is TGCAGTGCGCCTACCACCGGGACTAGCGGGAATCCCTGGGAGACC. Amino acids: CSAPTTGTSGNPWET. The whole CDR3 is CSAPTTGTSGNPWETQYF.

This clone has more than one count but fewer than ten. The read falls 3 residues short of the CDR3 end, and the missing part is taken from the germline J gene. The V and J genes are TRBV7-9 and TRBJ1-4; no reliable D call. Per the germline V gene, CDR1 is SEHNR and CDR2 is FQNEAQ (reference sequence). The CDR3 spans 14 residues. V was cut by 6 bases and J by 6 bases, with 14 bases left in between. The covered CDR3 bases are TGTGCCAGCAGGCCGGGGTCGGTCTATGAAAAA. It specifies CASRPGSVYEK. In full, the CDR3 reads CASRPGSVYEKLFF.

As concerns this clone: The CDR3 end lies 3 residues beyond the end of the read and is filled in from the germline J gene. V usage is TRBV19 and J usage is TRBJ2-7; 8 bases line up with TRBD1. Germline V gene lookup returns CDR1 LNHDA and CDR2 SQIVND (reference sequence). This CDR3 is built from 14 residues. The V segment lost 3 bases and the J segment 3 bases; nucleotides outside the gene matches: 4. CDR3 sequence: CASSMDRANYEQYF. The sequenced CDR3 bases are TGTGCCAGTAGTATGGACAGGGCTAACTACGAG.

As to this clone: The read ends 3 residues early relative to the CDR3; the germline J gene fills the gap. The chain joins TRBV20-1 to TRBJ2-3; 9 bases are shared with TRBD2. The CDR3 has 14 amino acids. The J segment lost 3 bases and the V segment lost 7 bases, leaving 8 bases of the junction unmatched. Germline CDR1 DFQATT, CDR2 SNEGSKA (reference sequence). This CDR3 is CSVTVAGVTDTQYF. The sequenced CDR3 bases are TGCAGTGTCACAGTAGCGGGGGTAACAGATACG.

About this clone: The CDR3 is cut off 3 residues early in the read; its end comes from the germline J gene. This chain joins TRBV7-2 and TRBJ2-1, with TRBD2 as a possible D gene (5 bases). The CDR3 length is 12 residues. CDR1 and CDR2 from the germline V gene are SGHTA and FQGNSA. V lost 3 bases to trimming and J lost 8 bases, with 8 bases between them. The chain's CDR3 is CASSFTGYEQFF. CDR3 DNA (partial): TGTGCCAGCAGCTTTACGGGGTATGAG.

About this clone itself: The CDR3 end is not reached by the read, which stops 3 residues before it; the germline J gene fills it in. The chain is built from TRBV19 and TRBJ1-4, with a possible D match to TRBD1 (5 bases). The V end lost 10 bases, the J end lost 5 bases, and 11 bases lay between the germline ends. The CDR3 extends over 12 amino acids. Germline assignment: CDR1 LNHDA and CDR2 SQIVND (reference sequence). CDR3 bases read: TGTGCCACCCTAGACAGAAATGAAAAA. Amino acids: CATLDRNEK. The CDR3, in full, reads CATLDRNEKLFF.

In its sample, this clone ranks as medium-sized (0.01 to 0.1%). Read coverage stops 3 residues before the CDR3 terminus; the germline J gene supplies the remainder. V is TRBV5-4 and J is TRBJ1-1; no clear D. V was pared by 3 bases and J by 1 base, with 16 bases between. This CDR3 has 16 residues. Germline CDR1 reads SGHNT; CDR2 reads YYREEE (reference sequence). The covered CDR3 bases are TGTGCCAGCAGCTCCACCCGACAAAAAGGGAACACTGAA. Its protein product is CASSSTRQKGNTE. Given in full, the CDR3 is CASSSTRQKGNTEAFF.

This clone was counted a few times. From the germline J gene comes the end of the CDR3, since the read stops 3 residues before it. This sequence joins TRBV5-1 and TRBJ2-7; D might be TRBD1 (5 bases). Trimming left V 6 bases short and J 6 bases short, with 10 bases between. CDR3 size: 11 residues. Germline CDR1 is SGHRS and CDR2 is YFSETQ. The covered CDR3 bases are TGCGCCAGCACTGAAGGGGTCGAG. Residues: CASTEGVE. The entire CDR3 protein is CASTEGVEQYF.

A word on this clone: The read comes to an end 3 residues before the CDR3 does, leaving the germline J gene to fill in the end. The chain combines TRBV18 with TRBJ2-5; D is unclear. The CDR3 is 12 amino acids. V lost 2 bases to trimming and J lost 4 bases, with 5 bases between them. The germline V gene encodes CDR1 KGHSH and CDR2 LQKENI. CDR3 region: CASSPERETQYF. The sequenced part of the CDR3 DNA is TGTGCCAGCTCACCAGAGCGAGAGACC.

This clone showed up many times. Read coverage stops 3 residues before the CDR3 terminus; the germline J gene supplies the remainder. The rearrangement links TRBV14 to TRBJ2-1; D is ambiguous. V was clipped by 2 bases and J by 4 bases, with 12 bases between them. Germline CDR1 SGHDN, CDR2 FVKESK. This CDR3 contains 15 residues. The sequenced CDR3 bases are TGTGCCAGCAGCCAAAATAATCTCGGGTACAATGAG. This sequence encodes CASSQNNLGYNE. In full, the CDR3 is CASSQNNLGYNEQFF.

This clone showed up just a few times. From the germline J gene comes the end of the CDR3, since the read stops 3 residues before it. The rearrangement links TRBV19 to TRBJ2-1; 13 nucleotides agree with TRBD2. Germline trimming cut 7 bases from V and 9 bases from J; bases unmatched to any gene: 9. CDR1 is LNHDA and CDR2 is SQIVND in the germline V gene (reference sequence). The CDR3 totals 15 residues. Incomplete CDR3 DNA: TGTGCCAGTAACAAACTAGCGGGAGGGGGGGGTGAG. This translates into CASNKLAGGGGE. The full CDR3 protein is CASNKLAGGGGEQFF.

This clone was recorded a few times. The CDR3 end falls 3 residues outside the read, so it is completed with the germline J gene. This rearrangement joins TRBV6-1 to TRBJ1-2; 9 positions match TRBD1. V was clipped by 2 bases and J by 7 bases; unmatched bases: 8. From germline, CDR1 is MNHNS and CDR2 SASEGT. This CDR3 comprises 15 residues. Incomplete CDR3 DNA: TGTGCCAGCAGTGAAAGCATAAGGACAGGGGTTGGC. Protein sequence: CASSESIRTGVG. Given in full, the CDR3 is CASSESIRTGVGYTF.

A remark on this clone: The read stops 3 residues short of the end of the CDR3; the missing end is completed from the germline J gene. The rearrangement uses TRBV19 and TRBJ1-5; TRBD1 matches 8 bases. CDR1 is LNHDA and CDR2 is SQIVND in the germline V gene (reference sequence). CDR3 length: 15 amino acids. J gave up 6 bases and V 3 bases, and 7 bases lay outside the gene matches. The CDR3 loop reads CASSIWTGRGQPQHF. Incomplete CDR3 DNA: TGTGCCAGTAGTATTTGGACAGGGAGGGGTCAGCCC.